The entry that follows covers one T cell receptor beta chain sequence. What it recognizes is unknown. The V gene end was trimmed by 4 bases and the J gene end by 9 bases; junction bases not matched to a gene: 8. The V gene's germline CDR1 is KGHDR and CDR2 SFDVKD. The CDR3 has 14 amino acids. The data stem from a study of T cell responses to AZD1222 COVID-19 vaccine. Here immunoSEQ multiplex PCR was the method, and the copy in TCRdb shows in-frame clones only, minus some. This table has roughly 150,000 clones, about nine tenths appearing once. Study-level findings and limits: A reported finding is that nearly half of spike-specific TCRs target unmutated variant regions. Clonal diversity was possibly underestimated; the donors were predominantly white British and more often female.

This chain links TRBV24-1 with TRBJ2-1, with 7 bases that match TRBD2. This clonotype originated in an adult in good health. The starting material was peripheral blood, obtained on day 0 of AZD1222 vaccination. CDR3 sequence: CATSERHGRSEQFF. The CDR3 DNA follows: TGTGCCACCAGTGAACGACACGGGAGGAGTGAGCAGTTCTTC.